Below, 21 T cell receptor beta chains from the same sample are listed, as sequenced in a study of shared clonotypes between healthy human individuals. Naive CD8 populations comprised CD45RO-negative cells positively selected for CCR7, excluding terminally differentiated effector memory CD45RA+ cells. This table comes from immunoSEQ multiplex PCR, and its TCRdb copy is limited to in-frame clones, with some not included. Of hundreds of thousands of clones in the sample, 98% were seen once. The sample comprised naive CD8+ T cells sorted from blood. The receptors come from a man between 25 and 39 years old in good health.

V gene TRBV29-1 combines with J gene TRBJ2-3, with TRBD2 matching 12 bases. CDR1 and CDR2 (germline): SQVTM, ANQGSEA. V lost 3 bases and J lost 5; bases outside the gene matches: 15. This CDR3 is built from 18 residues. The CDR3 nucleotides read TGCAGCGTTGATGGACTAGCGGGACCGCGGGCCACACGAGATACGCAGTATTTT. The encoded protein is CSVDGLAGPRATRDTQYF.

The chain links TRBV27 to TRBJ2-1, with 8 bases lining up with TRBD1. The CDR3 is 17 amino acids. CDR1 MNHEY and CDR2 SMNVEV come from the germline V gene (reference sequence). V was pared by 5 bases and J by 0 bases, with 9 bases of the junction left unmatched. The CDR3 is CASSPEGQADSYNEQFF. CDR3 nucleotides: TGTGCCAGCAGTCCGGAGGGACAGGCCGACTCCTACAATGAGCAGTTCTTC.

This clone was picked up one time. The chain links TRBV20-1 to TRBJ2-7; no clear D. The CDR3 contains 10 residues. Between the trimmed V and J ends, which lost 4 bases and 6 bases, there was a span of 7 bases. Germline assignment: CDR1 DFQATT and CDR2 SNEGSKA (reference sequence). The CDR3 nucleotides read TGCAGTGCTAAGGGCTCCGAGCAGTACTTC. Translation gives CSAKGSEQYF.

This clone was counted a single time. The chain uses TRBV19 and TRBJ1-5; unclear D gene. The length of the CDR3 is 15 residues. Germline V gene lookup returns CDR1 LNHDA and CDR2 SQIVND (reference sequence). V was shortened by 3 bases and J by 0 bases, with 9 bases between the two germline ends. The chain's CDR3 is CASSISYVSNQPQHF. The CDR3 bases are TGTGCCAGTAGTATTTCCTACGTTAGCAATCAGCCCCAGCATTTT.

This chain connects TRBV7-2 to TRBJ1-1; TRBD1 might be the D (6 bases). With 1 base removed from V and 6 bases from J, the gap between germline ends came to 15 bases. The CDR3 runs to 15 residues. Germline V gene lookup returns CDR1 SGHTA and CDR2 FQGNSA. CDR3 in amino acids: CASSLELLQGAEAFF. The CDR3 DNA sequence: TGTGCCAGCAGCTTAGAGCTTTTACAGGGAGCTGAAGCTTTCTTT.

The chain uses TRBV11-3 and TRBJ2-1; possible D gene TRBD2, 6 bases. The V gene lost 5 bases and the J gene lost 7 bases, with 15 bases spanning the gap. The germline V gene has CDR1 SGHNT and CDR2 YENEEA. This CDR3 contains 14 residues. The CDR3 spells CASSPEGRWNEQFF. The CDR3 DNA follows: TGTGCCAGCAGCCCTGAAGGGAGGTGGAATGAGCAGTTCTTC.

V usage is TRBV5-1 and J usage is TRBJ2-1; D may be TRBD2 (5 bases). V lost 0 bases to trimming and J lost 3 bases, with 10 bases between them. Germline lookup yields CDR1 SGHRS and CDR2 YFSETQ. CDR3 size: 15 residues. The CDR3 protein is CASSLGPADYNEQFF. In DNA form, the CDR3 reads TGCGCCAGCAGCTTGGGCCCAGCGGACTACAATGAGCAGTTCTTC.

The V and J genes are TRBV7-9 and TRBJ2-2; perhaps TRBD1 as D (6 bases). Germline CDR1 and CDR2: SEHNR and FQNEAQ (reference sequence). The CDR3 totals 15 residues. Trimming stripped 5 bases from V and 0 bases from J, with 10 bases between. The CDR3 DNA reads as TGTGCCAGCAGCCAGGGGACCACGAACACCGGGGAGCTGTTTTTT. Protein sequence: CASSQGTTNTGELFF.

The chain combines TRBV7-9 with TRBJ1-1; D ambiguous. Per germline, CDR1 SEHNR and CDR2 FQNEAQ (reference sequence). CDR3 length: 13 residues. The V end lost 6 bases, the J end lost 1 base, and 9 bases lay between the germline ends. CDR3 sequence: CASSPEGNTEAFF. CDR3 coding DNA: TGTGCCAGCAGTCCGGAGGGGAACACTGAAGCTTTCTTT.

The chain employs TRBV19 and TRBJ2-7; tentative D call: TRBD1 (5 bases). Germline values: CDR1 LNHDA, CDR2 SQIVND (reference sequence). This CDR3 contains 14 residues. The germline V and J ends were trimmed by 0 bases and 5 bases, with 11 bases remaining between them. DNA for the CDR3: TGTGCCAGTAGTATAGATCCAGGGTCGGACGAGCAGTACTTC. Translation: CASSIDPGSDEQYF.

The V gene is TRBV6-1, the J gene TRBJ1-1; D is unresolved. The germline V gene encodes CDR1 MNHNS and CDR2 SASEGT. The V end was cut by 6 bases, the J end by 1 base, with 15 bases between. The CDR3 consists of 15 residues. The CDR3 nucleotides are TGTGCCAGCAGCCTCGTAGCTGCAGGGAACACTGAAGCTTTCTTT. This sequence encodes CASSLVAAGNTEAFF.

The chain joins TRBV15 to TRBJ1-4; a possible D gene is TRBD1 (6 bases). The germline CDR1 and CDR2 sequences are LNHNV and YYDKDF (reference sequence). The V and J ends lost 1 base and 8 bases respectively, with 17 bases between them. CDR3 length equals 16 residues. The CDR3 coding sequence is TGTGCCACCAGCAGAGGGGGGGACAAGGTTCCAGAAAAACTGTTTTTT. Its translation is CATSRGGDKVPEKLFF.

The chain links TRBV2 to TRBJ2-6; no definite D call. This CDR3 has 18 amino acids. Germline V CDR1 and CDR2: SNHLY, FYNNEI. V gave up 0 bases and J gave up 4 bases, with 16 bases separating them. The CDR3 DNA follows: TGTGCCAGCAGTGAAGCGTGGACGGACCTCGCAGGGGCCAACGTCCTGACTTTC. It encodes CASSEAWTDLAGANVLTF.

This rearrangement joins TRBV4-1 to TRBJ2-1, with no clear D. Germline V gene sequence: CDR1 MGHRA, CDR2 YSYEKL. The CDR3 has 15 residues. V lost 3 bases, J lost 5 bases, and 14 bases lay in between. CDR3 nucleotides: TGCGCCAGCAGCCATGCTAGAGTCACTGACAATGAGCAGTTCTTC. It specifies CASSHARVTDNEQFF.

The J gene is TRBJ2-5, the V gene TRBV5-5, with D unresolved. V lost 1 base, J lost 2 bases, and 12 bases lay in between. Germline CDR1 is SGHKS and CDR2 is YYEKEE (reference sequence). The length of the CDR3 is 15 residues. The CDR3 spells CASSLQTSVQETQYF. CDR3 sequence (DNA): TGTGCCAGCAGCTTGCAAACGTCCGTTCAAGAGACCCAGTACTTC.

This chain joins TRBV19 and TRBJ2-7, with 10 bases aligning to TRBD2. The germline V gene encodes CDR1 LNHDA and CDR2 SQIVND (reference sequence). CDR3 length: 14 amino acids. Trimming cost V 6 bases and J 7 bases; bases outside gene matches: 9. CDR3 DNA: TGTGCCAGTAGCGTGACTAGCGGGTACCCGGAGCAGTACTTC. This codes for CASSVTSGYPEQYF.

CDR3 protein: CASRGQSGANVLTF. For the CDR3, the DNA is TGTGCCAGCCGTGGACAGTCTGGGGCCAACGTCCTGACTTTC. V usage is TRBV2 and J usage is TRBJ2-6, with D maybe TRBD1 (6 bases). V lost 8 bases, J lost 1 base, and 9 bases lay in between. CDR3 size: 14 residues. Germline CDR1 and CDR2: SNHLY and FYNNEI. Full variable domain (remainder filled in from reference TRBV2 and TRBJ2-6): EPEVTQTPSHQVTQMGQEVILRCVPISNHLYFYWYRQILGQKVEFLVSFYNNEISEKSEIFDDQFSVERPDGSNFTLKIRSTKLEDSAMYFCASRGQSGANVLTFGAGSRLTVL.

This chain uses TRBV21-1 with TRBJ2-5; the table assigns TRBD2, which was not confirmed against the DNA. TRBV21-1 is a pseudogene locus. The CDR3 runs 19 residues. The CDR3 is CASSKDRASGSGRWETQYF. CDR3 sequence (DNA): TGTGCCAGCAGCAAAGATCGGGCTAGCGGGAGCGGGAGGTGGGAGACCCAGTACTTC.

The chain uses TRBV5-1 and TRBJ2-3; D might be TRBD1 or TRBD2, each matching 6 bases. The CDR3 runs 19 residues. V lost 4 bases and J 5 bases, leaving 29 bases between the germline ends. In germline, CDR1 is SGHRS, CDR2 YFSETQ. The DNA of the CDR3 is TGCGCCAGCAGCCCTACGGGGGCTAAGCGGGCTAGAGACCTAGATACGCAGTATTTT. Translating it yields CASSPTGAKRARDLDTQYF.

The CDR3: CASGTNLRGQAFF. CDR3 nucleotides: TGTGCTAGTGGTACAAACCTCCGGGGCCAAGCTTTCTTT. The chain links TRBV12-5 to TRBJ1-1, with D perhaps TRBD1 (5 bases). The V gene's germline CDR1 is LGHNT and CDR2 FRNRAP. The germline V and J ends were trimmed by 5 bases and 9 bases, with 16 bases remaining between them. The CDR3 is 13 amino acids.

The chain recombines TRBV6-5 with TRBJ2-1, with 13 positions matching TRBD2. V dropped 2 bases and J dropped 15; count of bases not matched to a gene: 7. CDR1 is MNHEY, CDR2 SVGAGI, per germline. This CDR3 region has 14 residues. The CDR3 DNA reads as TGTGCCAGCAGTTACGGGACTAGCGGGAACCCTCGGTTCTTC. Its protein is CASSYGTSGNPRFF.